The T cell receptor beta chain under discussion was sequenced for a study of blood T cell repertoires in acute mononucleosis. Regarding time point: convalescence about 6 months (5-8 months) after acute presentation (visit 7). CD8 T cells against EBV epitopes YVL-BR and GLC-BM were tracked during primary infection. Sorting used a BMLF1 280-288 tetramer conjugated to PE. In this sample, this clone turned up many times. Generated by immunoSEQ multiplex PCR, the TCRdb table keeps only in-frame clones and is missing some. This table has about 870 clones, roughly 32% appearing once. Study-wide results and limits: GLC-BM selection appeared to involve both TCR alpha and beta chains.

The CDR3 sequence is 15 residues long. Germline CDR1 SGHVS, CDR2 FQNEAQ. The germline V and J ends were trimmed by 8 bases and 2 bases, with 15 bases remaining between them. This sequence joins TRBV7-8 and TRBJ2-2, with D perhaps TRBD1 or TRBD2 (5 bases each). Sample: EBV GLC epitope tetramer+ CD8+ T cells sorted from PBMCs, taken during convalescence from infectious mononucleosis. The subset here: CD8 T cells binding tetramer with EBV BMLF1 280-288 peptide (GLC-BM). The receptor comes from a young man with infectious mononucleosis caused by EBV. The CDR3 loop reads CASQNGTVNTGELFF. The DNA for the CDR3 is TGTGCCAGCCAGAACGGGACGGTAAACACCGGGGAGCTGTTTTTT.